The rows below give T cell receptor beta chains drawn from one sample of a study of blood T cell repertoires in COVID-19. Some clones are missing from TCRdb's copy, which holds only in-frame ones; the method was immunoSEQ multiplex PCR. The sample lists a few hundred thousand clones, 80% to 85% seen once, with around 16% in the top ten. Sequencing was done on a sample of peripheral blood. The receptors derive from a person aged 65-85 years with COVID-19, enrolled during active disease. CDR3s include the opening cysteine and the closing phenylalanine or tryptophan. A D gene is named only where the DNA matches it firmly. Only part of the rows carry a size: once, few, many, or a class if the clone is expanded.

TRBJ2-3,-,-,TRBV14,TGTGCCAGCAGCCAATATCTCGGGGGAACGGGTGCCGCAGATACGCAGTATTTT,CASSQYLGGTGAADTQYF
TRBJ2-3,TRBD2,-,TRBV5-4,TGTGCCAGATCTAGCGGGGGGCAACGTAGCACAGATACGCAGTATTTT,CARSSGGQRSTDTQYF
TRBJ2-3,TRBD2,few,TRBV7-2,TGTGCCAGCAGCCCCGGGGGAGCGGGGGGGCTTACAGATACGCAGTATTTT,CASSPGGAGGLTDTQYF
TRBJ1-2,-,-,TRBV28,TGTGCCAGCAGTTTAACTGACCTCGCGGGTGGCTACACCTTC,CASSLTDLAGGYTF
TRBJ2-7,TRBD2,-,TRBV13,TGTGCCAGCAGCCCAAGGACTAGCGGGGCCGCCTACGAGCAGTACTTC,CASSPRTSGAAYEQYF
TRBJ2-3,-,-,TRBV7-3,TGTGCCAGCAGCTTAAGGGGCTCCGCTGGGGATACGCAGTATTTT,CASSLRGSAGDTQYF
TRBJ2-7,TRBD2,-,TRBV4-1,TGCGCCAGCAGCTCGGGAGCGGGAGGGATCTACGAGCAGTACTTC,CASSSGAGGIYEQYF
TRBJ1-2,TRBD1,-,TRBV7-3,TGTGCCAGCAGCTTAGAGGGCGACAGGGGGCACCCGGGCTATGGCTACACCTTC,CASSLEGDRGHPGYGYTF
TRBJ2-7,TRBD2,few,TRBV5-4,TGTGCCAGCAGCCCAGCGGGAGGAAACCTAAACGAGCAGTACTTC,CASSPAGGNLNEQYF
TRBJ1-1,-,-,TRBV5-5,TGTGCCAGCAGCTCGGTCCTAGCGGGCACTGAAGCTTTCTTT,CASSSVLAGTEAFF
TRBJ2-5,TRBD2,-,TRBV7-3,TGTGCCAGCAGCCTAGCGGGGGGTCTGGGGGAGACCCAGTACTTC,CASSLAGGLGETQYF
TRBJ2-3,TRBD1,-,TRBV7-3,TGTGCCAGCAGCTTGGACAGGGGAAAGGCAGATACGCAGTATTTT,CASSLDRGKADTQYF
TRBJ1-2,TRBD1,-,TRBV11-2,TGTGCCAGCAGCCGGGACAGGGGGGCGTCGGGCTATGGCTACACCTTC,CASSRDRGASGYGYTF
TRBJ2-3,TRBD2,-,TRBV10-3,TGTGCCGGGGGGACTAGCGGATATGGGAGCACAGATACGCAGTATTTT,CAGGTSGYGSTDTQYF
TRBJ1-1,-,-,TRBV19,TGTGCCAGTAGTATAGGATTAGGCGGGTGGGGCACTGAAGCTTTCTTT,CASSIGLGGWGTEAFF
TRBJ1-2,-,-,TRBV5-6,TGTGCCAGCAGCCCGGACAGAACTCCTTCTGGCTACACCTTC,CASSPDRTPSGYTF
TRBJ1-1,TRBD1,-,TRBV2,TGTGCCAGCAGCAGACAGGGTCTTCGGTCTCTCAACACTGAAGCTTTCTTT,CASSRQGLRSLNTEAFF
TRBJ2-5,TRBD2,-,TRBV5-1,TGCGCCAGCAGCTCCGGACTAGCGGGGGGCCCACTTCAAGAGACCCAGTACTTC,CASSSGLAGGPLQETQYF
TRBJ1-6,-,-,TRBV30,TGTGCCTGGAGAGCCGACAGCGATAATTCACCCCTCCACTTT,CAWRADSDNSPLHF
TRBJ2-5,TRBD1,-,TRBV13,TGTGCCAGCAGCTTAGGTCCAGGGGGCCTGGGAGAGACCCAGTACTTC,CASSLGPGGLGETQYF
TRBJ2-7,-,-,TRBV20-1,TGCAGTGCTAGTCGGGTCTTGCGGGGGCGCGAGCAGTACTTC,CSASRVLRGREQYF
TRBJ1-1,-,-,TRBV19,TGTGCCAGTAGTATAAGTGCGGCGAACACTGAAGCTTTCTTT,CASSISAANTEAFF
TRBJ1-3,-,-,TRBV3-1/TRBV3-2,TGTGCCAGCAGCCAAGGGGTCCCGGGCTCTGGAAACACCATATATTTT,CASSQGVPGSGNTIYF
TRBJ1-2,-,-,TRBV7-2,TGTGCCAGCAGTCAATATAAAGGAGTAACCGGCTACACCTTC,CASSQYKGVTGYTF
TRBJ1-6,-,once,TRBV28,TGTGCCAGCAGCCTGACAGGCGATAATTCACCCCTCCACTTT,CASSLTGDNSPLHF
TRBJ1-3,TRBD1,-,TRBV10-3,TGTGCCATCAGTGGGGACAGGCTTAGCACCATATATTTT,CAISGDRLSTIYF